What follows is one T cell receptor (beta chain) and its context. Its antigen is not yet known. Qualities for individual bases were not recorded, and no much larger clone is one base off. Synthetic TCR analog templates were spiked into each PCR so that absolute template abundance could be estimated from read counts. Using the immunoSEQ assay, TCRbeta CDR3 regions were amplified from genomic DNA with bias-controlled V and J gene primers. Rearranged TCRbeta segments were sequenced at approximately 20X coverage. Processing in the source paper ran as follows. Sequencing errors were corrected by clustering, and CDR3s were annotated against IMGT so that V, D and J genes could be assigned. Only productive TCRbeta rearrangements were used in downstream analyses, excluding out-of-frame or stop-codon sequences. Clonality was computed as one minus Shannon entropy normalized by the log of the number of unique productive sequences. Fisher's exact test with Benjamini-Hochberg correction, at a threshold of adjusted p below 0.01, was used to find clones that differed between time points or between blood and tumor. TCRdb stores this immuneACCESS table with in-frame sequences only. Part of the clones is absent; in the studies checked, under half of the shortfall reflects unresolved V genes, and no reason is known for the rest. V, J and clone size derive from that table, while D and trimming were established from the DNA sequence. This sample has some 51,000 clones in its table, and approximately 84% of those were observed once. In total, the top ten clones hold roughly 16% of the sample.

From the cysteine up to the phenylalanine, the CDR3 has a length of 16 residues. The CDR3 DNA has 48 bases and is translated from base 1. V loses 1 base of germline sequence and J loses 1 base, and the interval between the two ends is 13 bases. Per the germline V gene, SGHTA is the CDR1 and FQGNSA is the CDR2. These data belong to a study of PD-L1 blockade in urothelial cancer (dated by TCRdb to about 2017). Notes on the research overall: All patients started therapy in the mid-2010s and received atezolizumab 1,200 mg intravenously every 3 weeks. About 90% of the roughly 29 patients were identified as males with urothelial cancer of bladder origin, and a prior smoking history was reported by 18 of 29 patients. Patients had an ECOG performance status of 0 or 1 and had received between 0 and 3 prior chemotherapy regimens. Blood samples were analyzed 3 weeks after the start of treatment (second dose) and 6 weeks after the start of treatment. Blood samples yielded a median of about 150,000 T cells and around 80,000 unique TCRs, with median clonality approximately 0.08. Somatic, immune and clinical correlates of response to PD-L1 blockade with atezolizumab in urothelial cancer were the focus of an exploratory multi-omic analysis. TCR sequencing covered pretreatment tumor samples and matched, serially collected peripheral blood taken before and after atezolizumab treatment. Progression-free survival longer than 6 months counted as durable clinical benefit, and TCR features were additionally tested against both progression-free and overall survival. In the same patients who had TCR sequencing, pretreatment tumors also underwent whole exome sequencing and RNA sequencing. Roughly 10 patients reached durable clinical benefit, while 20 patients did not. Under 30 patients had pretreatment blood TCR-seq, roughly 24 had at least one posttreatment blood collection, and roughly 24 had tumor TCR-seq. Study-wide findings and limitations: Greater expansion of tumor-associated TCR clones in peripheral blood 3 weeks after the start of treatment was observed in patients with durable benefit (n of about 20, p = 0.022). Because of the small sample size (n ≈ 29) and the many exploratory analyses performed, the results are intended to be regarded as hypothesis-generating. Improved progression-free and overall survival was found to be associated with pretreatment peripheral blood TCR clonality below the median.

The cohort comprised 30 or so patients with locally advanced or metastatic urothelial carcinoma treated at Memorial Sloan Kettering on a trial protocol. Peripheral blood mononuclear cells were collected pretreatment and during treatment, with between 1 and 8 total time points per patient. The Qiagen DNeasy Blood extraction kit was used to purify genomic DNA from total PBMCs and tumor samples. PBMCs were collected pretreatment and during treatment, and were isolated and stored as previously described. This TCR came from a man in his sixties with urothelial cancer. Sequenced material: PBMCs, taken around atezolizumab (anti-PD-L1) treatment. The rearranged segments are TRBV7-2 and TRBJ1-1; TRBD1 is perhaps the D gene, given 5 matching bases. The nucleotide sequence reads as follows: TGTGCCAGCAGCTTAGTCTTATTTACAGGGAACACTGAAGCTTTCTTT. It translates as CASSLVLFTGNTEAFF.